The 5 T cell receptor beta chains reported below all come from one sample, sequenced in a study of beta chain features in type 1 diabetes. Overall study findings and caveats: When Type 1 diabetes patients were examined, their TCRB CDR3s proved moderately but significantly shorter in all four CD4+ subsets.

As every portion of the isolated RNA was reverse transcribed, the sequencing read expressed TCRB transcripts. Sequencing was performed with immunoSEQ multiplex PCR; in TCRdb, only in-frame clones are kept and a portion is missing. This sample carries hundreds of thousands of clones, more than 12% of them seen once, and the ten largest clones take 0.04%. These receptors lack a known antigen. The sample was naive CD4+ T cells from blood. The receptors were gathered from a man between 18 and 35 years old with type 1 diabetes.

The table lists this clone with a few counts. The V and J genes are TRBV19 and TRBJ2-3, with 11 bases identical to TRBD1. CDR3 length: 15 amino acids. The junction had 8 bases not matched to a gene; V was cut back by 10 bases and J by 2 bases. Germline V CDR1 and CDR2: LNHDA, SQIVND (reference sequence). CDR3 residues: CATADRGQSTDTQYF. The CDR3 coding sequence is TGTGCCACCGCGGACAGGGGGCAATCCACAGATACGCAGTATTTT. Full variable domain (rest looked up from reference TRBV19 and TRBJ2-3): DGGITQSPKYLFRKEGQNVTLSCEQNLNHDAMYWYRQDPGQGLRLIYYSQIVNDFQKGDIAEGYSVSREKKESFPLTVTSAQKNPTAFYLCATADRGQSTDTQYFGPGTRLTVL.

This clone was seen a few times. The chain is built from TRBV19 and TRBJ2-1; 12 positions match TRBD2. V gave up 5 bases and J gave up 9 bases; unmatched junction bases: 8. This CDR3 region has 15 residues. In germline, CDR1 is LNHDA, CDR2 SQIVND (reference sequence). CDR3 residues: CASSDWTSGIGEQFF. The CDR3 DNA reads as TGTGCCAGTAGTGATTGGACTAGCGGGATTGGTGAGCAGTTCTTC.

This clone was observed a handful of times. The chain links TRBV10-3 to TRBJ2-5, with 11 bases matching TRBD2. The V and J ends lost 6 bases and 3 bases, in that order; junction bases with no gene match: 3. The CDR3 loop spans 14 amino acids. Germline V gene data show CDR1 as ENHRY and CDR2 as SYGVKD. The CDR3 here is CAISRGLAEETQYF. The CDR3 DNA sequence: TGTGCCATCAGCCGGGGACTAGCGGAAGAGACCCAGTACTTC.

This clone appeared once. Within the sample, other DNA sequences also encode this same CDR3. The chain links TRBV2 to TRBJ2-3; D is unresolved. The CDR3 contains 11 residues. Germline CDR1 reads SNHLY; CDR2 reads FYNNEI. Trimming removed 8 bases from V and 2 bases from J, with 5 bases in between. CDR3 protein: CASGATDTQYF. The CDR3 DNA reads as TGTGCCAGCGGAGCCACAGATACGCAGTATTTT.

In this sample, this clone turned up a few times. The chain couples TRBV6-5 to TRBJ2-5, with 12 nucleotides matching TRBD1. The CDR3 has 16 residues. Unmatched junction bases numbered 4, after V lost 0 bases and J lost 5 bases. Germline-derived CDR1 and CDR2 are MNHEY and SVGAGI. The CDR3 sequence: CASSYSGQGAGETQYF. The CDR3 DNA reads TGTGCCAGCAGTTACTCGGGACAGGGGGCTGGGGAGACCCAGTACTTC.